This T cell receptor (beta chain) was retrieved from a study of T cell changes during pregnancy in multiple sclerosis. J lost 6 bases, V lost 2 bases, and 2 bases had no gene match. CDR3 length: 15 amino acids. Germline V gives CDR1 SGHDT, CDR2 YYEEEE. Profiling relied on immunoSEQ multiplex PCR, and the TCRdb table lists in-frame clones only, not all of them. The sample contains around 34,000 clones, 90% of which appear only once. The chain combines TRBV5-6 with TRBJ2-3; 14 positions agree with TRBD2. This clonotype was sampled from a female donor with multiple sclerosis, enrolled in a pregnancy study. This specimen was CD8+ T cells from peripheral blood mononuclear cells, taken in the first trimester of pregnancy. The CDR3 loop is CASSFGTSGSDTQYF. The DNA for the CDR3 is TGTGCCAGCAGCTTCGGGACTAGCGGGAGTGATACGCAGTATTTT.